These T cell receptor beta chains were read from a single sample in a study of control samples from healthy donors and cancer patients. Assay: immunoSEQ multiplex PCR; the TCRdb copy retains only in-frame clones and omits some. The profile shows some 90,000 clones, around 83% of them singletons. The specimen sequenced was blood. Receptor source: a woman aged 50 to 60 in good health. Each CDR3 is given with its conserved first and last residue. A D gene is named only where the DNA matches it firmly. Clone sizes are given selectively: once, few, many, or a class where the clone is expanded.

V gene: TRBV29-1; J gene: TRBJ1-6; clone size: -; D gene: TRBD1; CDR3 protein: CSVRTGQDSPLHF; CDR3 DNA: TGCAGCGTTCGGACAGGGCAGGATTCACCCCTCCACTTT
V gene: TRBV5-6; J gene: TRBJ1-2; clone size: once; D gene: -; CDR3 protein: CASSQRQVWWGYTF; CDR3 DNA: TGTGCCAGCAGCCAACGACAGGTTTGGTGGGGCTACACCTTC
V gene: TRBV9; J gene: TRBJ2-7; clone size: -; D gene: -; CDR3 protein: CASSVSTTTYEQYF; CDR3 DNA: TGTGCCAGCAGCGTATCTACTACAACCTACGAGCAGTACTTC
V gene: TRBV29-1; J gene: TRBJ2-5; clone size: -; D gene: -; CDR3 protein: CSAGRQKETQYF; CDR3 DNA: TGCAGCGCCGGAAGGCAGAAAGAGACCCAGTACTTC
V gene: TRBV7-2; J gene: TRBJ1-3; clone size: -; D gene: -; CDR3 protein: CASSSVRDHSGNTIYF; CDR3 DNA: TGTGCCAGCAGCTCCGTCAGGGACCACTCTGGAAACACCATATATTTT
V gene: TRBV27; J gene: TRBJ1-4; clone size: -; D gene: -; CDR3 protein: CASSFWGGDEKLFF; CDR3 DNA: TGTGCCAGCAGTTTTTGGGGCGGCGATGAAAAACTGTTTTTT
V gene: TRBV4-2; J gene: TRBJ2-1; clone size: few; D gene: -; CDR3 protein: CASSQGERSTKFF; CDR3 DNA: TGTGCCAGCAGCCAAGGCGAGCGATCCACGAAGTTCTTC
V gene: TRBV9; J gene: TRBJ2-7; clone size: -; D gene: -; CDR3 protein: CASSVGKGSQGEQYF; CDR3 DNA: TGTGCCAGCAGCGTAGGAAAGGGCTCCCAGGGCGAGCAGTACTTC
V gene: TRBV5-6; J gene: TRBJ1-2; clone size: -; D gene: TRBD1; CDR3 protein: CASSSRTGQYGYTF; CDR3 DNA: TGTGCCAGCAGCTCAAGGACAGGGCAATATGGCTACACCTTC
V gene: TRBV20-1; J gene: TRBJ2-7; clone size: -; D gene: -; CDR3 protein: CSARASGEQYF; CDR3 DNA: TGCAGTGCTAGAGCTTCGGGAGAGCAGTACTTC
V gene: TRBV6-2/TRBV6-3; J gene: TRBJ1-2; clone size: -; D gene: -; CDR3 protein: CASSYGTYGYTF; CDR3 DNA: TGTGCCAGCAGTTACGGAACGTATGGCTACACCTTC
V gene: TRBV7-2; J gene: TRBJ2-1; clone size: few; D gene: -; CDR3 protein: CASSLVWLAEQFF; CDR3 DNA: TGTGCCAGCAGCTTAGTATGGCTAGCGGAGCAGTTCTTC
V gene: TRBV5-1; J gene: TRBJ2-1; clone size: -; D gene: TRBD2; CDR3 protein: CASSLGLAGVNEQFF; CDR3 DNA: TGCGCCAGCAGCTTGGGACTAGCGGGGGTAAATGAGCAGTTCTTC
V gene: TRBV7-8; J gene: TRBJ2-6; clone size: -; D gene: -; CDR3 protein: CASHRRARGSGANVLTF; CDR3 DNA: TGTGCCAGCCACCGGCGGGCGCGAGGGTCTGGGGCCAACGTCCTGACTTTC
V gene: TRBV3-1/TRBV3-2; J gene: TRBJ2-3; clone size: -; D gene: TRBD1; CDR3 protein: CASSHRGRETDTQYF; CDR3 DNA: TGTGCCAGCAGCCACAGGGGGAGAGAAACAGATACGCAGTATTTT
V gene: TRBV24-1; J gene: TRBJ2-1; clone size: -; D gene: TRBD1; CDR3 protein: CATSTGTGVDNEQFF; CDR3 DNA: TGTGCCACCAGTACCGGGACAGGGGTAGACAATGAGCAGTTCTTC
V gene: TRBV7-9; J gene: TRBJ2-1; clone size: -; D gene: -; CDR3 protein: CASSRPGTNIYNEQFF; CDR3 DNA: TGTGCCAGCAGCCGCCCTGGGACAAACATCTACAATGAGCAGTTCTTC
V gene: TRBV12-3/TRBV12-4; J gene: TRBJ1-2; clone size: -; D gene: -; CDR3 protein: CASTPWGSHGYTF; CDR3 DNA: TGTGCCAGCACCCCTTGGGGGAGCCATGGCTACACCTTC
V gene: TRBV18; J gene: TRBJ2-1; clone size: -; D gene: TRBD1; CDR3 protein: CASSPLISQGGNEQFF; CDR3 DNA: TGTGCCAGCTCACCACTGATTTCACAGGGGGGAAATGAGCAGTTCTTC
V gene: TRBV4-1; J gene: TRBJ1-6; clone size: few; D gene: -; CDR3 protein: CASSQGVPRADSYNSPLHF; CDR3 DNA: TGCGCCAGCAGCCAAGGGGTTCCCAGGGCAGACTCCTATAATTCACCCCTCCACTTT
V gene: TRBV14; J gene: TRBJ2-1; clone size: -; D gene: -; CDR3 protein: CASSRSGTTYNEQFF; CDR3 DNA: TGTGCCAGCAGCCGGTCGGGAACGACCTACAATGAGCAGTTCTTC
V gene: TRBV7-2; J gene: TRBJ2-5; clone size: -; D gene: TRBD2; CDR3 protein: CASSPGGRGGHETQYF; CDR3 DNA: TGTGCCAGCAGCCCAGGTGGGCGGGGGGGCCACGAGACCCAGTACTTC
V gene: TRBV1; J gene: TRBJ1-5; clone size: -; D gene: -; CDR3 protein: CTSSLRGPGTGRNQPQHF; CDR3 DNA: TGCACCAGCAGCCTCAGAGGACCCGGGACAGGGCGCAATCAGCCCCAGCATTTT
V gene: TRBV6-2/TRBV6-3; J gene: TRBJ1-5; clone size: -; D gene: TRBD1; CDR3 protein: CASSGQGRVQPQHF; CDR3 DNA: TGTGCCAGCAGTGGACAGGGGAGGGTTCAGCCCCAGCATTTT
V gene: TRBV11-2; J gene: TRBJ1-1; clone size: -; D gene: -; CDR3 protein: CASSSVQVSAAEAFF; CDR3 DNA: TGTGCCAGCAGTTCTGTACAGGTTTCGGCAGCTGAAGCTTTCTTT
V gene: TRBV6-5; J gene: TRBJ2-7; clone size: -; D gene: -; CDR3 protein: CASSYLGHIEQYF; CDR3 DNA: TGTGCCAGCAGTTACCTTGGACACATCGAGCAGTACTTC
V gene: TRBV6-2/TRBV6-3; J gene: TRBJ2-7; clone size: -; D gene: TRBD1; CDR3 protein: CASSYSRTGDYEQYF; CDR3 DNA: TGTGCCAGCAGTTACTCAAGGACAGGAGATTACGAGCAGTACTTC
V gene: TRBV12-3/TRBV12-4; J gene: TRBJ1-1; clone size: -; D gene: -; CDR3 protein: CASSFQVNTEAFF; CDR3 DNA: TGTGCCAGCAGTTTTCAGGTAAACACTGAAGCTTTCTTT
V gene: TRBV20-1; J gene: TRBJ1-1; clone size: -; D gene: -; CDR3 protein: CSASMPGRTEAFF; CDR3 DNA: TGCAGTGCTAGTATGCCGGGCAGGACTGAAGCTTTCTTT
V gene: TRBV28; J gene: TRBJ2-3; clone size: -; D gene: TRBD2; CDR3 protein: CASSVGSGANTDTQYF; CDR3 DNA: TGTGCCAGCAGTGTGGGTAGCGGGGCAAACACAGATACGCAGTATTTT
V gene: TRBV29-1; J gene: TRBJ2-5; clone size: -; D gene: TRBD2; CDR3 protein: CSVALTSGNQETQYF; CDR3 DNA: TGCAGCGTGGCCTTGACTAGCGGGAACCAAGAGACCCAGTACTTC
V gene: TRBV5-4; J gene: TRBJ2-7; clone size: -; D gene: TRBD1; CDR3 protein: CASSPQGSYEQYF; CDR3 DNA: TGTGCCAGCAGTCCACAGGGGTCCTACGAGCAGTACTTC
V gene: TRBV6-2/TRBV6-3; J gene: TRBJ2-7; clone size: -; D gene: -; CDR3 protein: CASSYSATGPYEQYF; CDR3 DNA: TGTGCCAGCAGTTACTCGGCGACTGGCCCCTACGAGCAGTACTTC
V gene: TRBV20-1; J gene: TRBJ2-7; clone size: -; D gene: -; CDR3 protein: CSANGYEQYF; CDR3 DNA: TGCAGTGCTAACGGCTACGAGCAGTACTTC
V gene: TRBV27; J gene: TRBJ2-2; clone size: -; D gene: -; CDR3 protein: CASSLSHNTGELFF; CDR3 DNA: TGTGCCAGCAGTTTATCCCACAACACCGGGGAGCTGTTTTTT
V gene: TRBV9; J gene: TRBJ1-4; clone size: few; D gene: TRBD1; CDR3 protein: CASSAGQGAYEKLFF; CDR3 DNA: TGTGCCAGCAGCGCTGGACAGGGGGCCTATGAAAAACTGTTTTTT
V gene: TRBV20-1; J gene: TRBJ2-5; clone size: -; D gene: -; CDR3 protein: CSASGAETQYF; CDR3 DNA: TGCAGTGCTTCGGGAGCTGAGACCCAGTACTTC
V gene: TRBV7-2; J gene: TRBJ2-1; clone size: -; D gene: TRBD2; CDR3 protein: CASSEEAGNNNEQFF; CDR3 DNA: TGTGCCAGCAGTGAGGAAGCGGGGAATAACAATGAGCAGTTCTTC
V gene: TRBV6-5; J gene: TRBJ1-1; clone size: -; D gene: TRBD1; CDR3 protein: CASSLDREFTEAFF; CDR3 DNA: TGTGCCAGCAGTTTGGACAGGGAGTTCACTGAAGCTTTCTTT
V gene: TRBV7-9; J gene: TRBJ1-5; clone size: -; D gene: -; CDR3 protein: CASSWRGDGLYSNQPQHF; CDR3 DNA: TGTGCCAGCAGCTGGCGGGGAGACGGACTATATAGCAATCAGCCCCAGCATTTT
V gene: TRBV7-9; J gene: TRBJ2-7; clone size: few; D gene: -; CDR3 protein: CASSLETEAYEQYF; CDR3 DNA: TGTGCCAGCAGCTTAGAGACAGAAGCCTACGAGCAGTACTTC
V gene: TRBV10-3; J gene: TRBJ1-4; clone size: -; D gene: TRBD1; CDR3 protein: CAISEPGQGNEKLFF; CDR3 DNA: TGTGCCATCAGTGAGCCGGGACAGGGAAATGAAAAACTGTTTTTT
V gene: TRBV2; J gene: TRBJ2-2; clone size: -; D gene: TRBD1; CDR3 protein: CASSYRDRGGTGELFF; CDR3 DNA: TGTGCCAGCAGTTACCGGGACAGGGGGGGAACCGGGGAGCTGTTTTTT
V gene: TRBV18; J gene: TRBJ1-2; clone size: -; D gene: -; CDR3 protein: CASSPQDSSHGYTF; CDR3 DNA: TGTGCCAGCTCACCACAAGACTCCTCCCATGGCTACACCTTC
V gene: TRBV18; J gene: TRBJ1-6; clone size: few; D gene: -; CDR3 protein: CASSPKTDSPLHF; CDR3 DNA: TGTGCCAGCTCACCAAAGACGGATTCACCCCTCCACTTT
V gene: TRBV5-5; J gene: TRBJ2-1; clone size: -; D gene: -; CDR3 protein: CASSLEIGSSSQFF; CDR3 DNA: TGTGCCAGCAGCTTAGAAATCGGGTCGTCGTCGCAGTTCTTC
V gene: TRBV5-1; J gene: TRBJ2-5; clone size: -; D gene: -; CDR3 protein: CASSSQETQYF; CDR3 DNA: TGCGCCAGCAGCTCCCAAGAGACCCAGTACTTC
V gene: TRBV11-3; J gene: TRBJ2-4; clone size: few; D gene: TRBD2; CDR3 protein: CASSLEFGVSGNKNIQYF; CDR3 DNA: TGTGCCAGCAGCTTAGAGTTCGGGGTTAGCGGGAACAAAAACATTCAGTACTTC
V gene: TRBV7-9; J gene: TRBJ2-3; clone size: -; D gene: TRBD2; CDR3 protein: CASSPGGGRTDTQYF; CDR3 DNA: TGTGCCAGCAGCCCCGGAGGCGGGAGGACAGATACGCAGTATTTT
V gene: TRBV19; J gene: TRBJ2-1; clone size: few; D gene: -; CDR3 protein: CASSISLGDSYNEQFF; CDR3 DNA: TGTGCCAGTAGTATCTCTTTGGGGGATTCCTACAATGAGCAGTTCTTC